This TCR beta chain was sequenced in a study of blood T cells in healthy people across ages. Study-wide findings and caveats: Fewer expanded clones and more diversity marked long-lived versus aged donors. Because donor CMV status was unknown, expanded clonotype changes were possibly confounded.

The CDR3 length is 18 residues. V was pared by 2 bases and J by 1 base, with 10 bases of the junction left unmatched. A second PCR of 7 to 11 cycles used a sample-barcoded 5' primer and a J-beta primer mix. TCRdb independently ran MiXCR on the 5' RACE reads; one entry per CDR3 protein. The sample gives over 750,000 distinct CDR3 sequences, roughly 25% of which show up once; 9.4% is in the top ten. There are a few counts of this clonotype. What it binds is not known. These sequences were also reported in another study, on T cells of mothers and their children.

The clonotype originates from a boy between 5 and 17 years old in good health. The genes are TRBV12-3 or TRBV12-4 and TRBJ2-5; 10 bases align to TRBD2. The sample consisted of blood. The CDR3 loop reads CASSLRAGIAGGQETQYF. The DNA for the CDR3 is TGTGCCAGCAGTTTAAGGGCGGGGATAGCGGGGGGCCAAGAGACCCAGTACTTC.